These 32 T cell receptor beta chains originate from one sample sequenced in a study of T cell changes during pregnancy in multiple sclerosis. The data were produced by immunoSEQ multiplex PCR, yet TCRdb's version contains in-frame clones alone and is incomplete. The repertoire holds around 100,000 clones, with almost 95% as singletons. The specimen comprised peripheral blood, sampled before pregnancy. Source of these receptors: a female donor with multiple sclerosis, enrolled in a pregnancy study.

The chain has TRBV5-6 and TRBJ2-7, with TRBD1 identical over 8 bases. The CDR3 sequence is 15 residues long. Trimming at V came to 3 bases and at J to 0 bases, leaving 5 bases not matched to a gene. In germline, CDR1 is SGHDT, CDR2 YYEEEE. The CDR3: CASSSAGQASYEQYF. As DNA, the CDR3 is TGTGCCAGCAGCTCTGCGGGACAGGCCTCCTACGAGCAGTACTTC.

The J gene is TRBJ2-7, the V gene TRBV6-1; D remains ambiguous. V lost 1 base and J lost 0, with 10 bases in between. The CDR3 is made up of 15 amino acids. Germline V gene sequence: CDR1 MNHNS, CDR2 SASEGT. The CDR3 DNA reads as TGTGCCAGCAGTGAAGACGGGTCTAGCTCCTACGAGCAGTACTTC. Translating it yields CASSEDGSSSYEQYF.

The chain has TRBV30 and TRBJ1-6; tentative D call: TRBD1 (6 bases). CDR1 GTSNPN and CDR2 SVGIG come from the germline V gene (reference sequence). V was trimmed by 1 base and J by 7 bases, leaving 11 bases between them. The CDR3 totals 14 residues. The CDR3 here is CAWSEGGENSPLHF. The CDR3 DNA follows: TGTGCCTGGAGTGAAGGGGGAGAGAATTCACCCCTCCACTTT.

The chain combines TRBV11-2 with TRBJ2-3; 12 bases map to TRBD2. The V and J ends lost 7 bases and 3 bases, in that order; junction bases with no gene match: 5. Germline CDR1 and CDR2: SGHAT and FQNNGV. The CDR3 is made up of 15 amino acids. CDR3 nucleotides: TGTGCCAGCACCAGGACTAGCGGGGTTACAGATACGCAGTATTTT. Translating it yields CASTRTSGVTDTQYF.

The chain combines TRBV5-1 with TRBJ2-5, with D uncertain. The length of the CDR3 is 14 residues. Trimming took 1 base from V and 1 from J, leaving 8 bases between them. Germline CDR1 and CDR2: SGHRS and YFSETQ. This chain's CDR3 is CASSLTSFQETQYF. DNA for the CDR3: TGCGCCAGCAGCTTGACTTCCTTCCAAGAGACCCAGTACTTC.

This clone came up once. The chain combines TRBV5-6 with TRBJ1-2; tentatively, D is TRBD1 (5 bases). Trimming removed 7 bases at V and 0 bases at J, with 13 bases between. Looked up from germline, CDR1 is SGHDT and CDR2 is YYEEEE. CDR3 length: 14 amino acids. Here the CDR3 reads CASSVRGANYGYTF. In DNA, the CDR3 is TGTGCCAGCTCGGTCCGGGGGGCTAACTATGGCTACACCTTC.

V and J are TRBV19 and TRBJ2-2; 10 positions match TRBD1. Germline trimming cut 3 bases from V and 7 bases from J; bases unmatched to any gene: 2. Per the germline V gene, CDR1 is LNHDA and CDR2 is SQIVND (reference sequence). The CDR3 is 14 amino acids. The CDR3 sequence is CASSMGQGYGELFF. CDR3 bases: TGTGCCAGTAGTATGGGACAGGGGTACGGGGAGCTGTTTTTT.

V and J are TRBV15 and TRBJ1-2; no clear D gene. The CDR3 extends over 14 amino acids. V lost 1 base and J lost 7, with 13 bases in between. Germline V CDR1 and CDR2: LNHNV, YYDKDF (reference sequence). The CDR3 bases are TGTGCCACCAGCAGAGTCGAGGGCCTGAGTGGCTACACCTTC. Translating it yields CATSRVEGLSGYTF. Using reference TRBV15 and TRBJ1-2 for the parts outside the CDR3, the full variable domain is DAMVIQNPRYQVTQFGKPVTLSCSQTLNHNVMYWYQQKSSQAPKLLFHYYDKDFNNEADTPDNFQSRRPNTSFCFLDIRSPGLGDTAMYLCATSRVEGLSGYTFGSGTRLTVV.

In DNA, the CDR3 is TGTGCCAGCAGTTACTGGGCTAGCGGATCCTACGAGCAGTACTTC. It translates to CASSYWASGSYEQYF. This chain connects TRBV6-5 to TRBJ2-7; 7 nucleotides align to TRBD2. Trimming removed 1 base from V and 1 base from J; junction bases left unmatched: 4. CDR3 length: 15 amino acids. Germline values: CDR1 MNHEY, CDR2 SVGAGI.

The chain couples TRBV19 to TRBJ2-1; a possible D gene is TRBD2 (6 bases). Germline assignment: CDR1 LNHDA and CDR2 SQIVND (reference sequence). Trimming cost V 9 bases and J 0 bases, with 9 bases left between them. The CDR3 runs 13 residues. In nucleotides, the CDR3 is TGTGCCAGCGGGACTCACTCCTACAATGAGCAGTTCTTC. Protein sequence: CASGTHSYNEQFF.

This clone has a handful of counts. The rearrangement links TRBV27 to TRBJ2-2, with D uncertain. Germline V CDR1 and CDR2: MNHEY, SMNVEV (reference sequence). Trimming pared 8 bases from V and 4 bases from J, leaving 11 bases between. The CDR3 totals 13 residues. The DNA of the CDR3 is TGTGCCAGCCGGAGCGATGTCACCGGGGAGCTGTTTTTT. Encoded protein: CASRSDVTGELFF.

Details on this clone: Other DNA sequences in this specimen translate into the identical CDR3. V and J are TRBV6-1 and TRBJ1-1; TRBD1 is a possible D gene (5 bases). Trimming removed 6 bases at V and 0 bases at J, with 8 bases between. Germline loops: CDR1 MNHNS, CDR2 SASEGT. This CDR3 region has 13 residues. The CDR3 DNA sequence: TGTGCCAGCAGCGACAGAATGAACACTGAAGCTTTCTTT. It is translated as CASSDRMNTEAFF.

The V and J genes are TRBV11-2 and TRBJ2-3; no clear D. Trimming took off 4 bases at V and 3 bases at J, with 5 bases between the two ends. There are 12 residues in the CDR3. Per the germline V gene, CDR1 is SGHAT and CDR2 is FQNNGV. This CDR3 is CASSSFTDTQYF. The CDR3 nucleotides read TGTGCCAGCAGCTCCTTTACAGATACGCAGTATTTT. The complete variable domain, with remaining parts taken from reference TRBV11-2 and TRBJ2-3, reads EAGVAQSPRYKIIEKRQSVAFWCNPISGHATLYWYQQILGQGPKLLIQFQNNGVVDDSQLPKDRFSAERLKGVDSTLKIQPAKLEDSAVYLCASSSFTDTQYFGPGTRLTVL.

The chain has TRBV28 and TRBJ2-7; possibly TRBD1 for D (6 bases). Germline assignment: CDR1 MDHEN and CDR2 SYDVKM. The CDR3 is 12 amino acids. Trimming took off 8 bases at V and 6 bases at J, with 14 bases between the two ends. CDR3 sequence (DNA): TGTGCCAGCTCAACGGAAGGGGGCGAGCAGTACTTC. It is translated as CASSTEGGEQYF.

This rearrangement joins TRBV5-4 to TRBJ2-6; D is uncertain. The CDR3 totals 15 residues. CDR1 and CDR2 (germline): SGHNT, YYREEE (reference sequence). V lost 4 bases and J 2 bases, leaving 10 bases between the germline ends. CDR3 coding DNA: TGTGCCAGCAGCGGAGAAATTGCTGGGGCCAACGTCCTGACTTTC. It is translated as CASSGEIAGANVLTF.

This rearrangement joins TRBV6-4 to TRBJ2-3; 9 bases are shared with TRBD2. The CDR3 sequence is 22 residues long. From germline, CDR1 is MRHNA and CDR2 SNTAGT. With 1 base clipped from V and 5 bases from J, the junction kept 25 bases outside the gene matches. The CDR3 DNA is TGTGCCAGCAGTGACTTCGGACGGCTCGGACTAGCGTACATTGTAGGGATAGATACGCAGTATTTT. Its protein is CASSDFGRLGLAYIVGIDTQYF.

The CDR3 DNA reads as TGTGCCAGCAGCCGGACTAGCGGGGACTACGAGCAGTACTTC. Translating it yields CASSRTSGDYEQYF. The V gene is TRBV7-7, the J gene TRBJ2-7; the match to TRBD2 covers 12 bases. The CDR3 sequence is 14 residues long. V lost 5 bases, J lost 3 bases, and 2 bases stayed unmatched. Germline V gene sequence: CDR1 SSHAT, CDR2 FNYEAQ (reference sequence).

The CDR3: CASSLILAGPQETQYF. The CDR3, as DNA: TGTGCCAGCAGCTTAATCCTAGCGGGACCACAAGAGACCCAGTACTTC. The J gene is TRBJ2-5, the V gene TRBV7-2, with 9 bases lining up with TRBD2. Germline values: CDR1 SGHTA, CDR2 FQGNSA. V dropped 2 bases and J dropped 2; count of bases not matched to a gene: 6. The length of the CDR3 is 16 residues.

The chain has TRBV27 and TRBJ1-2; no clear D. The CDR3 is 15 amino acids. Trimming pared 0 bases from V and 0 bases from J, leaving 8 bases between. Germline lookup yields CDR1 MNHEY and CDR2 SMNVEV (reference sequence). This chain's CDR3 is CASSLSQPANYGYTF. As DNA, the CDR3 is TGTGCCAGCAGTTTATCACAGCCAGCTAACTATGGCTACACCTTC.

The genes are TRBV6-1 and TRBJ1-5; TRBD1 might be the D (5 bases). The CDR3 contains 14 residues. Trimming stripped 6 bases from V and 7 bases from J, with 16 bases between. Germline V lookup: CDR1 MNHNS, CDR2 SASEGT. CDR3 sequence reads: CASRLILGPQPQHF. CDR3 bases: TGTGCCAGCAGGCTCATACTGGGGCCCCAGCCCCAGCATTTT.

This chain links TRBV9 with TRBJ2-6; no reliable D call. The germline V and J ends were trimmed by 0 bases and 2 bases, with 6 bases remaining between them. The length of the CDR3 is 15 residues. Germline CDR1 reads SGDLS; CDR2 reads YYNGEE. CDR3 sequence (DNA): TGTGCCAGCAGCGTAGCAGGCGCTGGGGCCAACGTCCTGACTTTC. Translating gives CASSVAGAGANVLTF.

This chain connects TRBV18 to TRBJ2-2; 15 bases fit TRBD2. CDR1 is KGHSH and CDR2 is LQKENI in the germline V gene. The ends lost 0 bases at V and 5 bases at J; junction bases unmatched: 1. There are 17 residues in the CDR3. The CDR3 nucleotides are TGTGCCAGCTCACCACCGGGACTAGCGGGAGGTACCGGGGAGCTGTTTTTT. Translated: CASSPPGLAGGTGELFF.

V usage is TRBV4-3 and J usage is TRBJ2-1; a possible D gene is TRBD2 (7 bases). Germline CDR1 reads LGHNA; CDR2 reads YSLEER. The CDR3 consists of 16 residues. Trimming cost V 4 bases and J 9 bases, with 22 bases left between them. CDR3 in amino acids: CASSLDQRGGLGEQFF. The DNA for the CDR3 is TGCGCCAGCAGCCTAGATCAGAGGGGGGGCTTAGGTGAGCAGTTCTTC.

A remark on this clone: The sample holds other DNA sequences that translate to the same CDR3. The chain couples TRBV9 to TRBJ2-7, with D possibly matching TRBD1 (6 bases). Germline assignment: CDR1 SGDLS and CDR2 YYNGEE. V was clipped by 2 bases and J by 2 bases, with 11 bases between them. The CDR3 spans 14 residues. This CDR3 reads CASSVGAGTYEQYF. As DNA, the CDR3 is TGTGCCAGCAGCGTGGGGGCGGGTACCTACGAGCAGTACTTC.

The chain links TRBV27 to TRBJ2-7, with D tentatively TRBD2 (6 bases). CDR3 length: 16 residues. In germline, CDR1 is MNHEY, CDR2 SMNVEV (reference sequence). V was cut by 6 bases and J by 3 bases, with 21 bases left in between. The CDR3 sequence is CASSRAQVLADYEQYF. The CDR3, as DNA: TGTGCCAGCAGCAGAGCCCAGGTACTAGCTGACTACGAGCAGTACTTC.

This chain uses TRBV5-1 with TRBJ2-2; 15 bases line up with TRBD2. There are 19 residues in the CDR3. The V gene end was trimmed by 4 bases and the J gene end by 1 base; junction bases not matched to a gene: 8. The V gene's germline CDR1 is SGHRS and CDR2 YFSETQ. CDR3 in DNA: TGCGCCAGCAGCCCCGCCGGGACTAGCGGGAGGAGGAACACCGGGGAGCTGTTTTTT. It yields the protein CASSPAGTSGRRNTGELFF. The full variable domain, in which reference TRBV5-1 and TRBJ2-2 provide the parts outside the CDR3, is KAGVTQTPRYLIKTRGQQVTLSCSPISGHRSVSWYQQTPGQGLQFLFEYFSETQRNKGNFPGRFSGRQFSNSRSEMNVSTLELGDSALYLCASSPAGTSGRRNTGELFFGEGSRLTVL.

The chain has TRBV11-2 and TRBJ2-1; TRBD1 matches 8 bases. Per germline, CDR1 SGHAT and CDR2 FQNNGV. The CDR3 contains 14 residues. The J segment lost 5 bases and the V segment lost 5 bases, leaving 5 bases of the junction unmatched. The CDR3: CASSPGQGNNEQFF. The CDR3 region has the DNA TGTGCCAGCAGCCCCGGACAGGGAAACAATGAGCAGTTCTTC.

The CDR3 protein is CASSLTGGDIQYF. CDR3 in DNA: TGCGCCAGCAGCTTAACAGGTGGGGACATTCAGTACTTC. This rearrangement joins TRBV5-1 to TRBJ2-4, with D possibly TRBD1 on 5 matching bases. From germline, CDR1 is SGHRS and CDR2 YFSETQ. Trimming left V 2 bases short and J 8 bases short, with 11 bases between. The CDR3 runs 13 residues.

This chain connects TRBV15 to TRBJ1-4; D unresolved. The V end lost 7 bases, the J end lost 7 bases, and 13 bases lay between the germline ends. Germline V gene lookup returns CDR1 LNHNV and CDR2 YYDKDF (reference sequence). The length of the CDR3 is 13 residues. As DNA, the CDR3 is TGTGCCACCAACGGGAGGTCGGGTGAAAAACTGTTTTTT. This translates into CATNGRSGEKLFF.

The chain joins TRBV7-2 to TRBJ2-7; possibly TRBD1 for D (6 bases). Trimming cost V 1 base and J 3 bases, with 10 bases left between them. Per the germline V gene, CDR1 is SGHTA and CDR2 is FQGNSA. CDR3 size: 14 residues. CDR3 DNA sequence: TGTGCCAGCAGCTTAGGGGGACAATTCTACGAGCAGTACTTC. It codes for CASSLGGQFYEQYF.

The chain recombines TRBV27 with TRBJ1-5; no clear D gene. Between the trimmed V and J ends, which lost 2 bases and 6 bases, there was a span of 8 bases. Germline lookup yields CDR1 MNHEY and CDR2 SMNVEV (reference sequence). The CDR3 covers 13 residues. CDR3 sequence (DNA): TGTGCCAGCAGTTTAGCGGGGTTTCAGCCCCAGCATTTT. Translation gives CASSLAGFQPQHF.

The chain combines TRBV19 with TRBJ2-1; the match to TRBD2 covers 8 bases. V dropped 7 bases and J dropped 6; count of bases not matched to a gene: 11. The CDR3 has 15 residues. From germline, CDR1 is LNHDA and CDR2 SQIVND (reference sequence). This CDR3 is CASTLRGVTSNEQFF. The CDR3 nucleotides are TGTGCCAGTACCCTGCGGGGGGTAACCTCCAATGAGCAGTTCTTC.